This T cell receptor (beta chain) originates from a study of blood T cell repertoires in COVID-19. Study context: There were acute and convalescent COVID-19 samples, and they came from the United States, Italy and Spain. T cells, B-cell-depleted T cells, or PBMCs supplied cDNA or gDNA.

The CDR3 sequence is 17 residues long. CDR1 is MDHEN and CDR2 is SYDVKM in the germline V gene. Trimming stripped 5 bases from V and 0 bases from J, with 19 bases between. The authors' processing: Reference gene primers were amplified, and this amplification served to estimate nucleated cell counts. Data came from immunoSEQ multiplex PCR; TCRdb stores just in-frame clones and leaves some out. The V and J calls and clone size were taken over from that table, and D and trimming were inferred from the DNA. The sample yields roughly 250,000 clones, about 88% seen once. The rearrangement links TRBV28 to TRBJ1-2; D is uncertain. The specimen was peripheral blood. The TCR originated in a middle-aged woman who had recovered from COVID-19. This chain's CDR3 is CASSEGLGSRANYGYTF. DNA for the CDR3: TGTGCCAGCAGTGAAGGACTGGGCAGCCGAGCTAACTATGGCTACACCTTC.